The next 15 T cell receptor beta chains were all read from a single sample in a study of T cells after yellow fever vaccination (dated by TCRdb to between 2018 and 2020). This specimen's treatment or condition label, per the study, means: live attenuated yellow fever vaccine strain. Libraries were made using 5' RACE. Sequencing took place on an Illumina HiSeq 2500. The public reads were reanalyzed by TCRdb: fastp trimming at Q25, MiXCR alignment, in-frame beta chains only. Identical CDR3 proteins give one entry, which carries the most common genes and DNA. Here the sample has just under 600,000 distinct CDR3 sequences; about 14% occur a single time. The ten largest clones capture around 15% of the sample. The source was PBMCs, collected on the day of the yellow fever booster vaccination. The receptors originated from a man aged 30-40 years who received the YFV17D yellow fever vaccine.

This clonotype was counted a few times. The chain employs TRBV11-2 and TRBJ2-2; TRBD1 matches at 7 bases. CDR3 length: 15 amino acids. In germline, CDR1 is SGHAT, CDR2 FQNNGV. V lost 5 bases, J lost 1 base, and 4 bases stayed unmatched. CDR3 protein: CASSTTGMNTGELFF. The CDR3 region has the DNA TGTGCCAGCAGCACGACAGGGATGAACACCGGGGAGCTGTTTTTT.

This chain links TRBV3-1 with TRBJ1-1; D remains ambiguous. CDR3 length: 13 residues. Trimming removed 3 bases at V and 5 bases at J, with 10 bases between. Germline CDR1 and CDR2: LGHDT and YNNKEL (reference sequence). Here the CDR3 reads CASSQMSQTEAFF. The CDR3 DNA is TGTGCCAGCAGCCAGATGTCCCAGACTGAAGCTTTCTTT.

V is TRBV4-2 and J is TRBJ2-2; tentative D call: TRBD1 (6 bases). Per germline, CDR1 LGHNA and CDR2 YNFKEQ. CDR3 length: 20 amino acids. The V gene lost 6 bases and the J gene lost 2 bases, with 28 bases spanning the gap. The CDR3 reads CASRPPLPRTDKINTGELFF. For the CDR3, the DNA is TGTGCCAGCAGGCCACCCCTCCCGAGGACAGACAAAATTAACACCGGGGAGCTGTTTTTT.

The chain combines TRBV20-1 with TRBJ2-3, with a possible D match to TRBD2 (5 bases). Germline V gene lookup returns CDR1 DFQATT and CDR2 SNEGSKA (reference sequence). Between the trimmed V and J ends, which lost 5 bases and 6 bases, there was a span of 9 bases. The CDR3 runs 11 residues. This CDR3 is CSAGSEDTQYF. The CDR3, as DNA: TGCAGTGCTGGGAGCGAGGATACGCAGTATTTT.

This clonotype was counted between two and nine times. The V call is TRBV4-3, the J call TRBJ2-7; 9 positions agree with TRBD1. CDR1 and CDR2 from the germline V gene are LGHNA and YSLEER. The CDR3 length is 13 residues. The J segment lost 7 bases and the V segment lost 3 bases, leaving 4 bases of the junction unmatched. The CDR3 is CASSQETGGEQYF. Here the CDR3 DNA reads TGCGCCAGCAGCCAGGAGACAGGGGGGGAGCAGTACTTC.

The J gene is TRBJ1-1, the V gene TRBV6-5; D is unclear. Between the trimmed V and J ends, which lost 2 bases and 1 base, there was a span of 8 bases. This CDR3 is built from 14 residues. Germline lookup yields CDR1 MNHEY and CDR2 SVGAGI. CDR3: CASSYSQRNTEAFF. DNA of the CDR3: TGTGCCAGCAGTTACAGTCAGAGGAACACTGAAGCTTTCTTT.

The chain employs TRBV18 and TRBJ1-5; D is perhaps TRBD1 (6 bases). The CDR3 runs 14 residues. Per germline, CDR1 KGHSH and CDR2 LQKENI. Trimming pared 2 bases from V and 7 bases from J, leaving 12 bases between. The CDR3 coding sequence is TGTGCCAGCTCACCAGCGGACAGCCGGCAGCCCCAGCATTTT. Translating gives CASSPADSRQPQHF.

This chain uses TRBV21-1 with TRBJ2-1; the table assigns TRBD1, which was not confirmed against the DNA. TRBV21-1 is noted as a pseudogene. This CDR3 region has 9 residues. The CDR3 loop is CAPRNPKFF. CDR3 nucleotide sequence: TGTGCCCCCCGGAACCCCAAGTTCTTC.

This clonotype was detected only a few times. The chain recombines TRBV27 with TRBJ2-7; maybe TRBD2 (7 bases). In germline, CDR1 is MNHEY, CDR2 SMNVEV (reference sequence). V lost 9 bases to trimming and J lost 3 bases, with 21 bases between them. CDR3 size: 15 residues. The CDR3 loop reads CASTPGGGADYEQYF. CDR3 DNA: TGTGCCAGTACCCCAGGTGGGGGGGCGGACTACGAGCAGTACTTC.

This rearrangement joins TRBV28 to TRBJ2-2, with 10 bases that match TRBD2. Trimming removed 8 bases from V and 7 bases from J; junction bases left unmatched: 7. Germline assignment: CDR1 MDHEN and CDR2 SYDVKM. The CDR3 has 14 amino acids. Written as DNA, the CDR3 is TGTGCCAGCCCCAGCGGGAGGGCCGACGGGGAGCTGTTTTTT. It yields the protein CASPSGRADGELFF.

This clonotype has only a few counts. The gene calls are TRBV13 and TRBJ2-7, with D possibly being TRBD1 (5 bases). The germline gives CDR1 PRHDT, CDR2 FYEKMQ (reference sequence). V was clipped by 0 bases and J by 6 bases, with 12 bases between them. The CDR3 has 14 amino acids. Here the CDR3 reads CASSLGQGPTEQYF. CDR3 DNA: TGTGCCAGCAGCTTAGGTCAGGGCCCCACCGAGCAGTACTTC. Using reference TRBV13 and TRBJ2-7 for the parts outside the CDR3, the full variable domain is AAGVIQSPRHLIKEKRETATLKCYPIPRHDTVYWYQQGPGQDPQFLISFYEKMQSDKGSIPDRFSAQQFSDYHSELNMSSLELGDSALYFCASSLGQGPTEQYFGPGTRLTVT.

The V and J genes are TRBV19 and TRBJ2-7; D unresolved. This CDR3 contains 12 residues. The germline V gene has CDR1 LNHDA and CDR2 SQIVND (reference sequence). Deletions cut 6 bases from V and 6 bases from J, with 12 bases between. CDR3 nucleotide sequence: TGTGCCAGTAGGGGGATTTCCATCGAGCAGTACTTC. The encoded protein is CASRGISIEQYF.

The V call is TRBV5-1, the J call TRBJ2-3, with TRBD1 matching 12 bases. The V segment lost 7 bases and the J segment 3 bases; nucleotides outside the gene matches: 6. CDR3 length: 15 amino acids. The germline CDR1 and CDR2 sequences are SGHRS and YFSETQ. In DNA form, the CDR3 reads TGCGCCAGCTATTGGGGACAGGGGGCAACAGATACGCAGTATTTT. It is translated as CASYWGQGATDTQYF.

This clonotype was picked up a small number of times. This chain's CDR3 is CASSRGRGISSNEQFF. For the CDR3, the DNA is TGTGCCAGCAGCCGGGGTAGGGGGATTTCGTCCAATGAGCAGTTCTTC. This chain links TRBV7-3 with TRBJ2-1; D perhaps matches TRBD1 (6 bases). Looked up from germline, CDR1 is SGHTA and CDR2 is FQGTGA. The CDR3 consists of 16 residues. Deletions cut 5 bases from V and 6 bases from J, with 20 bases between.

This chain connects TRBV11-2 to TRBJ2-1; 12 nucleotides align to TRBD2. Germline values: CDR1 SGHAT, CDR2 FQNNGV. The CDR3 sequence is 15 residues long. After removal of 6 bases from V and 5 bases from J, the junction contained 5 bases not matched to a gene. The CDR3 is CASRKGLAGNNEQFF. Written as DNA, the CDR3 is TGTGCCAGCAGGAAAGGACTAGCGGGGAACAATGAGCAGTTCTTC. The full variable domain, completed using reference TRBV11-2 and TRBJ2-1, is EAGVAQSPRYKIIEKRQSVAFWCNPISGHATLYWYQQILGQGPKLLIQFQNNGVVDDSQLPKDRFSAERLKGVDSTLKIQPAKLEDSAVYLCASRKGLAGNNEQFFGPGTRLTVL.